A single sample gave rise to the 15 T cell receptor beta chains below, sequenced in a study of patients and donors after allogeneic stem cell transplantation. TCRdb passed the RT-PCR reads through MiXCR, listing each CDR3 protein once. Of approximately 200,000 distinct CDR3 sequences in the sample, 41% are singletons; the top ten hold 33%. The specimen sequenced was blood, either unsorted or a sorted T cell fraction (not recorded which). Receptors originate from a human donor who was either an allogeneic HSCT recipient or a stem cell or donor lymphocyte infusion donor (not recorded which). It is not recorded whose cells these are; they may come from a transplant donor.

This clonotype was seen a few times. The rearrangement joins TRBV7-8 to TRBJ2-3; 14 positions agree with TRBD2. V lost 5 bases and J lost 5; bases outside the gene matches: 3. The CDR3 consists of 15 residues. Germline V lookup: CDR1 SGHVS, CDR2 FQNEAQ. The CDR3 spells CASSPGLAGGDTQYF. CDR3 nucleotide sequence: TGTGCCAGCAGCCCAGGACTAGCGGGGGGAGATACGCAGTATTTT.

This clonotype was detected once. CDR3 amino acids: CASSLELPQETQYF. CDR3 bases: TGCGCCAGCAGCTTGGAACTACCCCAAGAGACCCAGTACTTC. The J gene is TRBJ2-5, the V gene TRBV5-1; unclear D gene. From germline, CDR1 is SGHRS and CDR2 YFSETQ. Trimming left V 0 bases short and J 1 base short, with 7 bases between. CDR3 size: 14 residues.

This clonotype was seen more than once but under ten times. The chain uses TRBV12-3 or TRBV12-4 and TRBJ1-1, with TRBD1 identical over 7 bases. The ends lost 6 bases at V and 7 bases at J; junction bases unmatched: 11. The CDR3 is 14 residues long. The CDR3 spells CASRPVGGFNEAFF. In DNA, the CDR3 is TGTGCCAGCAGACCCGTAGGGGGCTTTAATGAAGCTTTCTTT.

The chain carries TRBV9 and TRBJ2-1; D possibly corresponds to TRBD1 (6 bases). The CDR3 has 15 amino acids. V lost 3 bases to trimming and J lost 3 bases, with 13 bases between them. Per germline, CDR1 SGDLS and CDR2 YYNGEE. The CDR3 region has the DNA TGTGCCAGCAGCGCTACAGGGAATTACTACAATGAGCAGTTCTTC. Its translation is CASSATGNYYNEQFF.

This clonotype was observed a few times. The rearrangement uses TRBV4-3 and TRBJ2-7; D uncertain. V gave up 1 base and J gave up 2 bases, with 6 bases separating them. Germline assignment: CDR1 LGHNA and CDR2 YSLEER. This CDR3 is built from 13 residues. CDR3 loop: CASSQGSTYEQYF. The CDR3 DNA sequence: TGCGCCAGCAGCCAAGGGTCGACCTACGAGCAGTACTTC.

This clonotype was detected once. The rearrangement uses TRBV7-9 and TRBJ1-2, with 7 bases matching TRBD1. Looked up from germline, CDR1 is SEHNR and CDR2 is FQNEAQ (reference sequence). The V and J ends lost 3 bases and 8 bases, in that order; junction bases with no gene match: 27. The CDR3 extends over 20 amino acids. CDR3 protein: CASSFPSNGLPATGYEGYTF. As DNA, the CDR3 is TGTGCCAGCAGCTTCCCTTCAAATGGCCTTCCGGCGACAGGGTACGAAGGCTACACCTTC.

This clonotype was counted between two and nine times. The chain has TRBV20-1 and TRBJ2-1; D is unclear. CDR3 size: 14 residues. The V gene lost 2 bases and the J gene lost 7 bases, with 15 bases spanning the gap. Germline CDR1 reads DFQATT; CDR2 reads SNEGSKA (reference sequence). In DNA, the CDR3 is TGCAGTGCTAGAACCCCTCGCGGTTGGAATGAGCAGTTCTTC. This codes for CSARTPRGWNEQFF.

This clonotype was found a few times. This chain uses TRBV12-3 or TRBV12-4 with TRBJ2-5, with 12 bases lining up with TRBD2. Germline trimming cut 6 bases from V and 2 bases from J; bases unmatched to any gene: 10. CDR3 size: 17 residues. CDR3 sequence reads: CASSPRVGLAGQETQYF. The CDR3 DNA reads as TGTGCCAGCAGCCCTCGTGTAGGACTAGCGGGGCAAGAGACCCAGTACTTC.

This chain links TRBV3-1 with TRBJ2-3, with no clear D. CDR1 is LGHDT, CDR2 YNNKEL, per germline (reference sequence). There are 12 residues in the CDR3. V lost 2 bases, J lost 6 bases, and 6 bases lay in between. The CDR3 DNA reads TGTGCCAGCAGCCAAATGGCGGATACGCAGTATTTT. This encodes CASSQMADTQYF.

Here the CDR3 DNA reads TGTGCCAGCAGCTCCACATGGGGGGGGAGCTCCTACGAGCAGTACTTC. Its protein product is CASSSTWGGSSYEQYF. This chain links TRBV7-9 with TRBJ2-7; 7 nucleotides line up with TRBD2. Germline V lookup: CDR1 SEHNR, CDR2 FQNEAQ (reference sequence). The CDR3 consists of 16 residues. With V trimmed by 4 bases and J by 0 bases, 9 bases remained unmatched. Together with reference TRBV7-9 and TRBJ2-7, the CDR3 gives the full variable domain: DTGVSQNPRHKITKRGQNVTFRCDPISEHNRLYWYRQTLGQGPEFLTYFQNEAQLEKSRLLSDRFSAERPKGSFSTLEIQRTEQGDSAMYLCASSSTWGGSSYEQYFGPGTRLTVT.

V gene TRBV29-1 combines with J gene TRBJ2-7; D is ambiguous. Germline CDR1 reads SQVTM; CDR2 reads ANQGSEA. This CDR3 is 13 amino acids long. Trimming took 3 bases from V and 3 from J, leaving 12 bases between them. Here the CDR3 reads CSVEGHGRYEQYF. DNA for the CDR3: TGCAGCGTTGAGGGCCACGGGCGCTACGAGCAGTACTTC.

V gene TRBV9 combines with J gene TRBJ1-5; weak D call: TRBD1 (6 bases). V was cut by 0 bases and J by 0 bases, with 7 bases left in between. The CDR3 extends over 15 amino acids. CDR1 and CDR2 from the germline V gene are SGDLS and YYNGEE. The CDR3 DNA reads as TGTGCCAGCAGCGTAGCAGGGGTTAGCAATCAGCCCCAGCATTTT. This encodes CASSVAGVSNQPQHF.

The chain is built from TRBV29-1 and TRBJ1-5; D call uncertain. Trimming removed 4 bases from V and 8 bases from J, with 12 bases in between. The CDR3 length is 12 residues. Germline V gene lookup returns CDR1 SQVTM and CDR2 ANQGSEA. CDR3 amino acids: CSVGSPGEPQHF. As DNA, the CDR3 is TGCAGCGTTGGAAGTCCCGGGGAGCCCCAGCATTTT.

This rearrangement joins TRBV5-4 to TRBJ1-2; D gene ambiguous. This CDR3 contains 15 residues. Looked up from germline, CDR1 is SGHNT and CDR2 is YYREEE (reference sequence). The ends were cut back, 5 bases at V and 6 bases at J, with 20 bases in the middle. The CDR3 DNA reads as TGTGCCAGCAGTCCCGGCCGTCACTCCACCAATGGCTACACCTTC. Protein sequence: CASSPGRHSTNGYTF.

This clonotype turned up a few times. This chain connects TRBV7-9 to TRBJ1-1; D is uncertain. The V gene lost 3 bases and the J gene lost 4 bases, with 24 bases spanning the gap. Germline-derived CDR1 and CDR2 are SEHNR and FQNEAQ (reference sequence). CDR3 length equals 18 residues. The CDR3 DNA is TGTGCCAGCAGCTTTCTGCGTCGAAGGGAGCCTAAGCCCACTGAAGCTTTCTTT. This sequence encodes CASSFLRRREPKPTEAFF.